This TCR beta chain emerged from a study of radiotherapy plus CTLA-4 blockade in lung cancer. Study in general: Patients showed objective responses in about 20% of cases and disease control in roughly 31%.

V shed 6 bases and J 0 bases; nucleotides not matched to a gene: 7. The CDR3 is 15 amino acids. In germline, CDR1 is MNHEY, CDR2 SVGAGI. Clones were sequenced by immunoSEQ multiplex PCR, and TCRdb holds only the in-frame ones, with some missing. The sample includes some 66,000 clones, over 75% of them seen just once. The specimen comprised peripheral blood, sampled from a patient treated with radiotherapy plus ipilimumab. The TCR comes from a human donor with non-small cell lung cancer who had a partial response to radiotherapy plus ipilimumab. The rearrangement joins TRBV6-5 to TRBJ1-1; 7 nucleotides align to TRBD1. The DNA of the CDR3 is TGTGCCAGCAGAGAGCACAGGGGCGTGAACACTGAAGCTTTCTTT. It codes for CASREHRGVNTEAFF.